This T cell receptor beta chain emerged from a study of blood T cell repertoires in COVID-19 (dated by TCRdb to the early 2020s). Looking at the study overall: Samples covering the acute and convalescent phases of COVID-19 were provided by collaborators in the United States, Italy and Spain. Where HLA class I and class II types were available, the types were taken from metadata supplied by the sample provider, not from assay-based typing. Deeply sampled blood TCRbeta repertoires from subjects exposed to, actively infected with, or recovered from COVID-19 were included in the dataset. Nearly every sample came with metadata listing a de-identified subject ID, COVID-19 status, age in years and sex. The repertoires were released in a freely available public database intended as a resource for research on the immune response to SARS-CoV-2. The prospective study material was composed of cDNA or gDNA derived from T cells, B-cell-depleted T cells, or PBMCs. The samples were drawn from two sources: the first 160 participants of the ongoing ImmuneRACE study, and 1,254 subjects contributed by 6 global collaborators. What the research found in general, with its limitations: The quantity of clinical and demographic metadata differed by source and by participant and was supplied without curation.

The immunoSEQ Assay, a bias-controlled multiplex PCR, was used to amplify TCRbeta CDR3 regions from genomic DNA. In the source study's methods: The number of nucleated cells in each sample was estimated by amplification of reference gene primers within the assay. Sequence reads were collapsed and filtered to measure the absolute abundance of every unique TCRbeta CDR3 rearrangement. For each sample, productive Simpson clonality was calculated as the square root of Simpson's diversity index across productive rearrangements. TCRdb took this table from immuneACCESS and kept in-frame rearrangements with V and J called. Such tables lack part of the clones; where checked against another copy, unresolved V genes explain under half of the gap, and the rest is unexplained. V and J calls and clone size are copied from that table; D and trimming were computed from the DNA. Present in this sample are 100,000 or so clones, more than 85% of which were seen just once. Roughly 0.88% of the sample belongs to the ten largest clones.

As for this clone: Its antigen specificity is not known. There are no base qualities to consult, and no much larger clone falls within one base.

Between the V and J ends, shortened by 6 bases and 1 base respectively, the junction contains 6 bases. The CDR3 has 12 amino acids, counting the end cysteine and phenylalanine. This entry keeps only the CDR3 DNA: 36 bases, framed from base 1. The germline V gene supplies CDR1 MNHEY and CDR2 SVGAGI. Whole blood was collected in K2EDTA tubes by collaborating institutions according to the institutions' own protocols. For TCRbeta analysis, collaborators shipped samples as frozen whole blood, isolated PBMCs, or DNA extracted from either of those sample types. Recombination joined TRBV6-5 with TRBJ1-1; no confident D gene assignment can be made. What was sequenced was peripheral blood. This clonotype was obtained from a man between 60 and 75 years old with acute or convalescent COVID-19. The CDR3 has the sequence CASRLKNTEAFF. Here is the DNA: TGTGCCAGCAGACTTAAGAACACTGAAGCTTTCTTT.